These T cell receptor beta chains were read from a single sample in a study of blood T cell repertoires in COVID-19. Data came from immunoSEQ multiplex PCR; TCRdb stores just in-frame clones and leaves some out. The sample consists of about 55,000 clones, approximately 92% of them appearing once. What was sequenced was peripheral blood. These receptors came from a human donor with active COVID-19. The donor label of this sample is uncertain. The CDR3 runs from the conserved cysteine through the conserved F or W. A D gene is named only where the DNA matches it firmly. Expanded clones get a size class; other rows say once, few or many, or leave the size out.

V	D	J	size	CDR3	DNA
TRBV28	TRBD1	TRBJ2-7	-	CASSFTGQPYEQYF	TGTGCCAGCAGTTTCACGGGACAGCCCTACGAGCAGTACTTC
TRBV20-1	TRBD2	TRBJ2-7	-	CSASLAGGEQYF	TGCAGTGCTAGTCTCGCGGGAGGTGAGCAGTACTTC
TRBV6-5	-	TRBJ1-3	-	CASSYGSSGNTIYF	TGTGCCAGCAGTTATGGGAGCTCTGGAAACACCATATATTTT
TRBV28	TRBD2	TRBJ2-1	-	CASRNHGTSKEQFF	TGTGCCAGCAGGAATCACGGGACTAGCAAGGAGCAGTTCTTC
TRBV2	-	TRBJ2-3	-	CASKFRGGTDTQYF	TGTGCCAGCAAATTCAGAGGTGGCACAGATACGCAGTATTTT
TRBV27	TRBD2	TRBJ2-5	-	CASSSLAAGGRETQYF	TGTGCCAGCAGTTCCCTGGCAGCGGGGGGCCGGGAGACCCAGTACTTC
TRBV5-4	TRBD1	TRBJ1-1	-	CASSLPGTVNTEAFF	TGTGCCAGCAGCTTGCCAGGGACAGTCAACACTGAAGCTTTCTTT
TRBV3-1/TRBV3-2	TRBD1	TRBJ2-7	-	CASSLWTGTYEQYF	TGTGCCAGCAGCCTCTGGACAGGGACCTACGAGCAGTACTTC
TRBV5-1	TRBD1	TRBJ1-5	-	CASSLGPTGGNQPQHF	TGCGCCAGCAGCTTGGGACCCACAGGGGGCAATCAGCCCCAGCATTTT
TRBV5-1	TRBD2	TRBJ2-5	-	CASSSGTSGGETQYF	TGCGCCAGCAGCTCGGGGACTAGCGGAGGGGAGACCCAGTACTTC
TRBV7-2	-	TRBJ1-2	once	CASTPEPWGDYGYTF	TGTGCCAGCACCCCCGAGCCGTGGGGGGACTATGGCTACACCTTC
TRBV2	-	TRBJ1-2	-	CASSVAGYYGYTF	TGTGCCAGCAGTGTGGCAGGGTACTATGGCTACACCTTC
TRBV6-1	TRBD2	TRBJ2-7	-	CASSEGTSGVSSYEQYF	TGTGCCAGCAGTGAAGGGACTAGCGGGGTTAGCTCCTACGAGCAGTACTTC
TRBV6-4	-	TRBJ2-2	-	CASSLGLSTGELFF	TGTGCCAGCAGTTTGGGACTGTCGACCGGGGAGCTGTTTTTT
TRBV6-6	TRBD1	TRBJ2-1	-	CASSYGTGDRNEQFF	TGTGCCAGCAGTTACGGGACAGGGGACAGGAATGAGCAGTTCTTC
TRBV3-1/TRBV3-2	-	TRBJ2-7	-	CASSHSYGREDEQYF	TGTGCCAGCAGCCATTCATACGGGAGAGAGGACGAGCAGTACTTC
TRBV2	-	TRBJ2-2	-	CASSESWSGELFF	TGTGCCAGCAGTGAAAGCTGGAGCGGGGAGCTGTTTTTT
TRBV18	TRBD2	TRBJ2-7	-	CASSPVGGLADRQYF	TGTGCCAGCTCACCCGTTGGGGGACTAGCGGACCGGCAGTACTTC
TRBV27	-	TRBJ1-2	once	CASRARGGPGYTF	TGTGCCAGCAGAGCTAGGGGGGGGCCGGGCTACACCTTC
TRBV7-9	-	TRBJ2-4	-	CASSEPSGTKNIQYF	TGTGCCAGCAGTGAACCCTCTGGGACAAAAAACATTCAGTACTTC
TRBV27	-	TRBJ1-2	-	CASRQTRSLHGYTF	TGTGCCAGCAGACAGACCCGGTCCCTACATGGCTACACCTTC
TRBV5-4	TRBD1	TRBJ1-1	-	CASRRQGETEAFF	TGTGCCAGCAGACGACAGGGCGAAACTGAAGCTTTCTTT
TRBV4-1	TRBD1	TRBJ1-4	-	CASSPRGTANGANEKLFF	TGCGCCAGCAGCCCCCGCGGGACAGCAAACGGGGCTAATGAAAAACTGTTTTTT
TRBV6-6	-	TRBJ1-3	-	CASQLLGGSGNTIYF	TGTGCCAGCCAGTTACTTGGGGGGTCAGGAAACACCATATATTTT
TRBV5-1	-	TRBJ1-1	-	CASSLGARDTEAFF	TGCGCCAGCAGCTTGGGTGCCAGGGACACTGAAGCTTTCTTT
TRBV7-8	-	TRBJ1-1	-	CASSSAANTEAFF	TGTGCCAGCAGCTCCGCGGCGAACACTGAAGCTTTCTTT
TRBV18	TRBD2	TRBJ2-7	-	CASSLTSGTSYEQYF	TGTGCCAGCTCACTAACTAGCGGTACCTCCTACGAGCAGTACTTC
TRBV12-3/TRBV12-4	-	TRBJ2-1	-	CASSSGYNEQFF	TGTGCCAGCTCCTCCGGGTACAATGAGCAGTTCTTC
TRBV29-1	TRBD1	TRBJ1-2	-	CSVNTGGDYGYTF	TGCAGCGTAAATACAGGGGGTGACTATGGCTACACCTTC
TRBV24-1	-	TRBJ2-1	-	CATSKQDGNEQFF	TGTGCCACCAGTAAACAGGACGGCAATGAGCAGTTCTTC
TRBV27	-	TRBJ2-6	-	CASSLPSSGANVLTF	TGTGCCAGCAGTTTACCCAGTTCTGGGGCCAACGTCCTGACTTTC
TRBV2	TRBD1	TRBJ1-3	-	CASQGQSSGNTIYF	TGTGCCAGCCAGGGACAGAGCTCTGGAAACACCATATATTTT
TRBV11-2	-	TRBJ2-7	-	CASSLGEQIREINF	TGTGCCAGCAGCTTAGGGGAGCAGATACGGGAAATCAACTTC
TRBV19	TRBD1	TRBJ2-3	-	CATSGTGVTDTQYF	TGTGCCACCTCCGGGACAGGGGTCACAGATACGCAGTATTTT
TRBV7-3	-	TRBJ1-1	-	CASSLGGGSTEAFF	TGTGCCAGCAGCTTAGGCGGGGGGAGCACTGAAGCTTTCTTT
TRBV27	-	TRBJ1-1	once	CASSLTGLNTEAFF	TGTGCCAGCAGTCTTACAGGGCTGAACACTGAAGCTTTCTTT
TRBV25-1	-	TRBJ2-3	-	CASSDATSFSDTQYF	TGTGCCAGCAGTGATGCCACTAGTTTTTCAGATACGCAGTATTTT
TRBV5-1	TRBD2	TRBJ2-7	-	CASSATSGSYEQYF	TGCGCCAGCAGCGCAACTAGCGGGAGCTACGAGCAGTACTTC
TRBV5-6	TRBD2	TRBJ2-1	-	CASSPPRVLSGSFYNEQFF	TGTGCCAGCAGCCCACCAAGGGTGTTAAGCGGGAGTTTCTACAATGAGCAGTTCTTC
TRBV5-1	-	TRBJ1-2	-	CASSLGSVRDYGYTF	TGCGCCAGCAGCCTAGGAAGCGTCCGGGACTATGGCTACACCTTC
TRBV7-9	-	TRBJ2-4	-	CASSPRDGLAKNIQYF	TGTGCCAGCAGCCCGCGAGATGGGCTAGCCAAAAACATTCAGTACTTC
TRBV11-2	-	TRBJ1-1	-	CASSLPGEMNTEAFF	TGTGCCAGCAGCCTTCCAGGGGAAATGAACACTGAAGCTTTCTTT
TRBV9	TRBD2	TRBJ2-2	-	CASSVVAGEITGELFF	TGTGCCAGCAGCGTAGTCGCGGGAGAGATAACCGGGGAGCTGTTTTTT
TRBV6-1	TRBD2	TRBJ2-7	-	CASSVLAGGGSYEQYF	TGTGCCAGCAGTGTCCTAGCGGGAGGGGGCTCCTACGAGCAGTACTTC
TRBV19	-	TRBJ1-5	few	CASSMTAYNNQPQHF	TGTGCCAGTAGTATGACAGCCTATAACAATCAGCCCCAGCATTTT
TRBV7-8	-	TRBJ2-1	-	CASSLGSRESNEQFF	TGTGCCAGCAGCTTAGGTTCGCGGGAAAGCAATGAGCAGTTCTTC
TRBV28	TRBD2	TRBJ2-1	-	CASSAFLAASYNEQFF	TGTGCCAGCAGTGCCTTTCTAGCGGCCTCCTACAATGAGCAGTTCTTC
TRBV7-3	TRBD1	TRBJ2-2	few	CASRSDRVTGELFF	TGTGCCAGCAGATCAGACAGGGTCACCGGGGAGCTGTTTTTT
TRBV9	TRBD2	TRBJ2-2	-	CASSATSGVPNTGELFF	TGTGCCAGCAGCGCGACTAGCGGGGTTCCGAACACCGGGGAGCTGTTTTTT
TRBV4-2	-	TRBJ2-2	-	CASSQPGQNTGELFF	TGTGCCAGCAGCCAACCCGGACAGAACACCGGGGAGCTGTTTTTT
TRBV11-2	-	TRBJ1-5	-	CASRPGLGNQPQHF	TGTGCCAGCAGACCGGGACTAGGCAATCAGCCCCAGCATTTT
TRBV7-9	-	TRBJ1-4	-	CASSSSDSTNEKLFF	TGTGCCAGCAGTTCATCTGACAGCACTAATGAAAAACTGTTTTTT
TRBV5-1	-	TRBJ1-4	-	CASSIAGSTNEKLFF	TGCGCCAGCAGTATTGCGGGATCAACTAATGAAAAACTGTTTTTT
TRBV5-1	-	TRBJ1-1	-	CASSTTLSLGAEAFF	TGCGCCAGCAGCACGACCCTTTCGTTGGGCGCTGAAGCTTTCTTT
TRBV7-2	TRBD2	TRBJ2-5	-	CASSLGASGGTKRTQYF	TGTGCCAGCAGCTTGGGGGCTAGCGGGGGGACCAAGAGGACCCAGTACTTC
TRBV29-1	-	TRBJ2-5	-	CSAREGETQYF	TGCAGCGCCCGGGAAGGTGAGACCCAGTACTTC
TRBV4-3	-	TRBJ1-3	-	CASSQDKAGPGNTIYF	TGCGCCAGCAGCCAAGACAAGGCAGGGCCAGGAAACACCATATATTTT
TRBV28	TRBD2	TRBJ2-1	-	CASSFQRGASEQFF	TGTGCCAGCAGTTTCCAGCGGGGGGCGAGTGAGCAGTTCTTC
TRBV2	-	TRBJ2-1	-	CASSQNTGGEQFF	TGTGCCAGCAGCCAAAACACCGGGGGTGAGCAGTTCTTC